Below, 16 T cell receptor beta chains from the same sample are listed, as sequenced in a study of cytomegalovirus exposure and HLA in healthy donors. Method: immunoSEQ multiplex PCR; TCRdb's copy keeps in-frame clones and lacks some. The table shows roughly 180,000 clones, with about 89% occurring only once. The specimen sequenced was PBMCs. Source of these receptors: a young man in good health and CMV-seropositive.

The rearrangement joins TRBV5-1 to TRBJ1-1, with 8 bases that match TRBD1. The CDR3 totals 14 residues. Germline loops: CDR1 SGHRS, CDR2 YFSETQ. V lost 4 bases, J lost 5 bases, and 7 bases stayed unmatched. The CDR3 DNA sequence: TGCGCCAGCAGCCCCGGGACAGGAGGAACTGAAGCTTTCTTT. Its translation: CASSPGTGGTEAFF.

The V and J genes are TRBV7-3 and TRBJ2-7; 11 bases agree with TRBD2. V trimming: 5 bases; J trimming: 5 bases; junction bases outside the gene matches: 8. CDR1 is SGHTA and CDR2 is FQGTGA in the germline V gene. This CDR3 is 15 amino acids long. The CDR3 DNA sequence: TGTGCCAGCAGCCCGACGACTAGCGGGATCCACGAGCAGTACTTC. Protein sequence: CASSPTTSGIHEQYF. The full variable domain, completed using reference TRBV7-3 and TRBJ2-7, is GAGVSQTPSNKVTEKGKYVELRCDPISGHTALYWYRQSLGQGPEFLIYFQGTGAADDSGLPNDRFFAVRPEGSVSTLKIQRTERGDSAVYLCASSPTTSGIHEQYFGPGTRLTVT.

The chain combines TRBV7-8 with TRBJ2-2, with D tentatively TRBD1 (5 bases). The CDR3 is 15 amino acids. Germline V gene lookup returns CDR1 SGHVS and CDR2 FQNEAQ. Trimming left V 4 bases short and J 6 bases short, with 15 bases between. CDR3 amino acids: CASSSDLDSPGELFF. CDR3 in DNA: TGTGCCAGCAGCTCCGATCTTGACAGTCCCGGGGAGCTGTTTTTT.

The chain links TRBV19 to TRBJ1-1; 8 bases map to TRBD1. CDR1 and CDR2 (germline): LNHDA, SQIVND (reference sequence). The CDR3 extends over 13 amino acids. Trimming cost V 6 bases and J 8 bases; bases outside gene matches: 8. CDR3 bases: TGTGCCAGTAGCGACAGGGGCCCTACCGAAGCTTTCTTT. Its translation: CASSDRGPTEAFF.

This chain links TRBV6-5 with TRBJ2-2, with TRBD2 identical over 7 bases. The CDR3 contains 14 residues. The V segment lost 6 bases and the J segment 6 bases; nucleotides outside the gene matches: 7. The germline V gene encodes CDR1 MNHEY and CDR2 SVGAGI. CDR3 sequence (DNA): TGTGCCAGCAGGAGACCTGGGGGGGCCGGGGAGCTGTTTTTT. Protein: CASRRPGGAGELFF.

The chain links TRBV27 to TRBJ1-1; D might be TRBD1 (6 bases). Between the trimmed V and J ends, which lost 1 base and 3 bases, there was a span of 12 bases. This CDR3 contains 15 residues. Germline CDR1 is MNHEY and CDR2 is SMNVEV (reference sequence). CDR3 coding DNA: TGTGCCAGCAGTTTATGGGGGGCGGGGGACACTGAAGCTTTCTTT. Translated: CASSLWGAGDTEAFF.

J is TRBJ2-7 and V is TRBV7-2, with 9 bases that match TRBD1. Losses at the gene ends were 4 bases for V and 3 bases for J; bases not matched to a gene: 4. Germline loops: CDR1 SGHTA, CDR2 FQGNSA. The CDR3 covers 14 residues. The CDR3 coding sequence is TGTGCCAGCAGCTCTACGACAGGGGGCTACGAGCAGTACTTC. Translation: CASSSTTGGYEQYF.

The rearrangement links TRBV5-4 to TRBJ2-1; perhaps TRBD1 as D (6 bases). Between the trimmed V and J ends, which lost 7 bases and 4 bases, there was a span of 12 bases. Germline values: CDR1 SGHNT, CDR2 YYREEE (reference sequence). The CDR3 sequence is 13 residues long. CDR3 residues: CASRQDSYNEQFF. The CDR3 region has the DNA TGTGCCAGCCGCCAGGACAGTTACAATGAGCAGTTCTTC. The full variable domain, in which reference TRBV5-4 and TRBJ2-1 provide the parts outside the CDR3, is ETGVTQSPTHLIKTRGQQVTLRCSSQSGHNTVSWYQQALGQGPQFIFQYYREEENGRGNFPPRFSGLQFPNYSSELNVNALELDDSALYLCASRQDSYNEQFFGPGTRLTVL.

The chain has TRBV4-1 and TRBJ2-3; no firm D call. This CDR3 is 13 amino acids long. Germline assignment: CDR1 MGHRA and CDR2 YSYEKL. Trimming pared 1 base from V and 6 bases from J, leaving 8 bases between. The CDR3 region is CASSQVSGDTQYF. The CDR3 region has the DNA TGCGCCAGCAGCCAAGTTAGTGGCGATACGCAGTATTTT.

V and J are TRBV25-1 and TRBJ2-7; TRBD1 is a possible D gene (7 bases). Trimming stripped 9 bases from V and 7 bases from J, with 19 bases between. This CDR3 has 13 residues. Germline CDR1 MGHDK, CDR2 SYGVNS. The CDR3 protein is CASLRTGGGEQYF. The CDR3 DNA sequence: TGTGCCAGTCTGAGGACAGGTGGGGGGGAGCAGTACTTC.

The chain couples TRBV5-4 to TRBJ2-1; D assignment may be TRBD1 or TRBD2 (5 bases each). This CDR3 region has 13 residues. Trimming cost V 1 base and J 8 bases, with 10 bases left between them. Germline V CDR1 and CDR2: SGHNT, YYREEE (reference sequence). As DNA, the CDR3 is TGTGCCAGCAGCTTGTTCGGGGCGGATGAGCAGTTCTTC. Translating it yields CASSLFGADEQFF.

The rearrangement uses TRBV15 and TRBJ2-7; no definite D call. The CDR3 has 13 amino acids. Germline assignment: CDR1 LNHNV and CDR2 YYDKDF (reference sequence). V was shortened by 1 base and J by 3 bases, with 7 bases between the two germline ends. For the CDR3, the DNA is TGTGCCACCAGCAGAGGCAAGGTCTACGAGCAGTACTTC. It encodes CATSRGKVYEQYF.

This rearrangement joins TRBV14 to TRBJ1-1, with TRBD1 as a possible D gene (5 bases). This CDR3 region has 16 residues. From germline, CDR1 is SGHDN and CDR2 FVKESK. The V and J ends lost 6 bases and 5 bases respectively, with 22 bases between them. In nucleotides, the CDR3 is TGTGCCAGCAGGCCCACTCAGGGAGGAGGACGAACTGAAGCTTTCTTT. Translation: CASRPTQGGGRTEAFF.

V usage is TRBV28 and J usage is TRBJ2-7; 11 bases fit TRBD2. Germline lookup yields CDR1 MDHEN and CDR2 SYDVKM. The CDR3 contains 15 residues. J was trimmed by 2 bases and V by 6 bases; bases with no gene match: 6. In DNA, the CDR3 is TGTGCCAGCAGCGGCGGACTAGCGGGTCCCTACGAGCAGTACTTC. It translates to CASSGGLAGPYEQYF.

The rearrangement links TRBV5-6 to TRBJ2-1; 12 bases are shared with TRBD2. CDR1 is SGHDT, CDR2 YYEEEE, per germline. The CDR3 spans 15 residues. The V gene end was trimmed by 3 bases and the J gene end by 7 bases; junction bases not matched to a gene: 5. CDR3 amino acids: CASSYRLAGANEQFF. The CDR3 DNA is TGTGCCAGCAGCTACCGACTAGCGGGGGCTAATGAGCAGTTCTTC.

The rearrangement uses TRBV9 and TRBJ2-7, with a weak D call TRBD2 (6 bases). CDR3 length: 12 residues. V lost 5 bases and J 7 bases, leaving 13 bases between the germline ends. Germline V gene sequence: CDR1 SGDLS, CDR2 YYNGEE. The CDR3 DNA follows: TGTGCCAGCAGTTACGCGGCGGGAGAGCAGTACTTC. Protein product: CASSYAAGEQYF.